The source of this T cell receptor beta chain is a study of cytomegalovirus exposure and HLA in healthy donors. This CDR3 is built from 15 residues. Trimming at V came to 5 bases and at J to 4 bases, leaving 7 bases not matched to a gene. Germline CDR1 reads MDHEN; CDR2 reads SYDVKM. The study's findings and limits: Later on, an analysis found that several of the most significant clusters appeared to be linked to common viral pathogens, which included parvovirus B19. Productive status was seen about 87% or about 30% of the time for most TCR beta V segments in an earlier analysis. Rarity marked most TCR sequences, yet some public TCRs occurred in many donors.

This clone was recorded a few times. Its antigen is not known. The PCR contained 60 Vbeta and 13 Jbeta primers. Assay used: immunoSEQ multiplex PCR; TCRdb lists only in-frame clones, some missing. The sample gives about 160,000 clones, about 64% of which show up once; around 7.1% is in the top ten. This sequence originates from a woman aged 60-70 years in good health and CMV-seropositive. The sequenced sample was PBMCs. This chain joins TRBV28 and TRBJ2-5; TRBD1 matches at 10 bases. The DNA for the CDR3 is TGTGCCAGCAGTACCCCCGGGACAGGGGTAGAGACCCAGTACTTC. This translates into CASSTPGTGVETQYF. The variable domain in full, completed from reference TRBV28 and TRBJ2-5, reads DVKVTQSSRYLVKRTGEKVFLECVQDMDHENMFWYRQDPGLGLRLIYFSYDVKMKEKGDIPEGYSVSREKKERFSLILESASTNQTSMYLCASSTPGTGVETQYFGPGTRLLVL.